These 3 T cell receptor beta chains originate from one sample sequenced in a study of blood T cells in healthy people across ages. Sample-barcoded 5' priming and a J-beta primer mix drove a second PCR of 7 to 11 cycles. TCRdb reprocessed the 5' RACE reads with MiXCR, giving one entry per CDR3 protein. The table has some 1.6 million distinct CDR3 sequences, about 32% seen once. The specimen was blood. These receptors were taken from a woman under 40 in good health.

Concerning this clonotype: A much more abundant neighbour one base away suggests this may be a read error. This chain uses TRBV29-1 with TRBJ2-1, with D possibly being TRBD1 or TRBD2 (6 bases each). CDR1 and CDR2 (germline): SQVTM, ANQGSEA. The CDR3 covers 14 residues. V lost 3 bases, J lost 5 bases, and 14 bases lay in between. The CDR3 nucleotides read TGCAGCGTTGAGAGGAAGGGGGGCCACAATGAGCAGTTCTTC. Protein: CSVERKGGHNEQFF.

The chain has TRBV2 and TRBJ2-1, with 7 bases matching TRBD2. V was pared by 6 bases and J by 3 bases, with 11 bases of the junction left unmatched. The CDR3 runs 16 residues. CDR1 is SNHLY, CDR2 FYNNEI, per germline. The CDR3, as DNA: TGTGCCAGCAGGAAGTCTCTAGCGGTCGACTACAATGAGCAGTTCTTC. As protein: CASRKSLAVDYNEQFF.

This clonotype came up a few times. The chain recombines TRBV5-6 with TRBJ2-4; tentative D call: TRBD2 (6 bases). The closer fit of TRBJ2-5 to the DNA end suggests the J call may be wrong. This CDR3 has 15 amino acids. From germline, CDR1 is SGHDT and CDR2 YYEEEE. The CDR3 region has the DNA TGTGCCAGCAGCTTGGCCTTCGGGGGTCAAGAGACCCAGTACTTC. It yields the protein CASSLAFGGQETQYF.